This T cell receptor (beta chain) was identified in a study of cytomegalovirus exposure and HLA in healthy donors (dated 2017 in TCRdb). General notes on the study: In an earlier analysis of 587 of the donors, less than 350 Gb of sequence data and just under 120 million unique TCR beta sequences from 150 million to 200 million T cells were reported. Approximately 310 gigabases of sequencing data and around 87 million unique TCR sequences were included in an early release covering about 620 HLA-typed donors. Of the roughly 400 genotyped donors, 65% to 90% fell in the genetic ancestry cluster associated with self-reported Caucasian donors. The study aimed to test whether cataloging public T cell receptors could reveal signatures of past pathogen exposure. The study used immunosequencing to profile the T cell repertoires of 666 subjects and linked those repertoires to cytomegalovirus serostatus. A separate validation cohort of about 110 different subjects was used in addition to the 666-subject first cohort. To predict cytomegalovirus infection status, the study combined high-throughput TCR immunosequencing, statistical association of individual TCRs with disease status, and machine learning. A later analysis re-analyzed previously published TCR beta repertoires from approximately 670 donors and added high-resolution HLA genotyping to study TCR occurrence patterns. In the later analysis, no new phenotypic data were used to find candidate immune exposures; instead, reliance was placed on TCR beta sequences and their occurrence across donors. An earlier analysis of approximately 580 of the donors used high-throughput TCR beta sequencing to judge whether each TCR beta V gene segment behaved as functional or pseudogenic. Donor age, sex, ethnicity and CMV serostatus were collected together with the repertoire data. A later genetic analysis used genome-wide SNP genotypes for about 60% of the 666 donors, treating that subset as a discovery cohort. All discovery cohort repertoires had been generated on a single sequencing platform. HLA typing included class I and class II loci at four-digit resolution. Typing coverage varied by locus: roughly 620-630 donors for A, B, C, DRB1 and DQB1; roughly 560 for DQA1; 600 to 610 for DPA1; about 450 for DPB1. About five DR-DQ haplotypes were treated as single units for association and clustering because of strong linkage in the cohort. Among around 400 genotyped donors of the cohort, an average of approximately 220,000 unique TCR beta nucleotide sequences was sequenced per donor, of which roughly 17% were non-productive. General conclusions and limits of the study: Only TCR beta chains were sequenced in this cohort, and the absence of alpha or paired-chain data limited detectable features. When HLA alleles, especially DR and DQ, strongly co-occurred, TCR associations were difficult to assign to individual alleles. A further reported finding was that TCR beta sequences accurately predicted the HLA-A and HLA-B alleles for most subjects in the first cohort. Seventeen rarely observed V segments, including chromosome 9 orphons, were excluded from the earlier analysis of approximately 500 of the donors because counts were too low. A later genetic analysis associated a missense DCLRE1C variant with V-gene and J-gene trimming of TCR beta chains, and an independent cohort replicated the association. Specific HLA alleles were associated with 16,951 TCR beta sequences at a false discovery rate of 0.05 in a later analysis. Immune exposure information for the cohort was limited to CMV serostatus. A cluster of highly shared sequence variants was judged likely to be a technical artifact of the sequencing pipeline. While some public TCRs were present in many individuals, most TCR sequences turned up only very rarely across donors. According to a later analysis, parvovirus B19, influenza, CMV and Epstein-Barr virus appeared linked to several top co-occurrence clusters. The authors suggested that the approach could potentially be generalized to other disease states and immunological phenotypes. Because HLA typing was missing for some donors at each locus, association tests included only the typed subset. According to a later analysis, TCR association rates differed among HLA loci, with DRB1 alleles showing the most associated TCRs and HLA-C alleles showing the fewest. The 87-base-pair reads could not distinguish some IMGT-functional V segments, including TRBV6-2 and TRBV6-3, so those segments were excluded. Presence/absence analyses assumed roughly uniform sequencing depth across donors, an assumption that may not hold. In both the original and validation cohorts, the classifier was reported to diagnose cytomegalovirus status with high specificity and sensitivity. Correlated functional status among segregating V segments might reflect linkage disequilibrium, but an unknown experimental factor could not be ruled out. A total of some 180 TCR beta chains were listed by the study as associated with cytomegalovirus. A few of the identified cytomegalovirus-associated TCR beta chains were confirmed in vitro to be specific for cytomegalovirus antigens. A later analysis found that most CMV-associated TCR beta chains appeared HLA-restricted, with HLA associations seemingly driven largely by CMV exposure. Broadly in line with IMGT annotations, most TCR beta V segments showed up in productive rearrangements about 87% or about 30% of the time in an earlier analysis of roughly 590 of the donors. In a later analysis, HLA-associated TCR beta chains were found to be more clonally expanded and to have lower generation probabilities than equally common non-associated chains. Compared with the roughly 670-donor mean, donors in an Asian-associated ancestry cluster had fewer N-insertions in productive TCRs, according to a later genetic analysis.

From its cysteine to its phenylalanine, the CDR3 spans 14 amino acids. Only the CDR3 portion is preserved as DNA: 42 bases, with reading frame beginning at the first base. From the germline V gene, CDR1 is MNHNS and CDR2 is SASEGT. Trimming at the junction amounts to 5 bases on V and 0 bases on J, and the germline ends lie 11 bases apart. Library generation was performed with the immunoSEQ multiplex PCR assay. The multiplex PCR relied on a mix of 60 forward primers for TCR Vbeta segments and 13 reverse primers for TCR Jbeta segments. The CDR3 region of rearranged TCR beta genes was amplified from genomic DNA with a multiplex PCR assay. The Illumina HiSeq System was used to sequence the amplified TCR beta libraries as 87-base-pair reads. Per the original workflow: In a later analysis, roughly 80 million unique TCR beta chains were counted across the roughly 670 repertoires, and roughly 11 million of these chains were shared by at least two donors. Raw reads were error-corrected and collapsed into unique sequences with a nearest-neighbor algorithm that merged closely related sequences to remove PCR and sequencing errors. Alignment of CDR3 sequences to IMGT reference sequences was used to assign V, D and J gene segments. Each retained sequence needed at least a six-nucleotide match to both a V gene segment and a J gene segment. Rearrangements were called productive when the CDR3 lacked stop codons and stayed in frame with V and J; all others were non-productive. Following IMGT convention, CDR3 was defined as the stretch from the second conserved V-encoded cysteine up to the conserved J-encoded phenylalanine. The earlier analysis of some 600 of the donors excluded sequences that lacked an unambiguous match to a single V gene segment. An earlier analysis of approximately 590 of the donors classified V segments as functional when productive rearrangements were above 56.7% and as segregating when the standard deviation between donors was above 5%. A statistical classification framework was built for diagnosing cytomegalovirus status from the catalog of TCR beta chain sequences. In a later analysis, V and J genes were assigned by comparing TCR nucleotide sequences against IMGT/GENE-DB human TR gene sequences. The TCRdist pipeline was used in a later analysis to assign CDR3 sequences and most-parsimonious VDJ recombination scenarios. In a later analysis, each TCR beta chain was defined by its CDR3 amino acid sequence together with its V-gene family, and reads without a unique V-gene family were excluded. A later analysis removed 450 to 600 highly shared, low-generation-probability nucleotide sequences to deal with suspected cross-contamination and a sequencing artifact. In a later analysis, a clonal expansion index for each public chain was calculated from normalized within-repertoire ranks of inferred template counts. Generation probabilities in a later analysis came from a VDJ recombination model fitted to out-of-frame rearrangements, and those results were checked against IGoR. Hypergeometric tests were used in a later analysis to score TCR-TCR, TCR-HLA and TCR-CMV co-occurrence, with a repertoire-size bias correction applied to the TCR pairs. False discovery rates were estimated in a later analysis by permuting HLA or CMV assignments 20 times. In a later analysis, co-occurring TCRs were grouped using DBSCAN, with TCRdist sequence similarity added in when clustering inside HLA-allele-positive subsets. Repertoires with fewer than 30,000 or more than 120,000 public chains were left out of co-occurrence clustering, as were a handful of repertoires with anomalous nucleotide sharing. Drawn from immuneACCESS, this table holds only the in-frame rearrangements with V and J called that TCRdb kept. Clones are partly lost; checked studies trace under half to an unresolved V gene and leave the rest unexplained. Clone size and V and J calls were adopted from that table, with D and trimming inferred from the DNA. The sample includes 120,000 to 150,000 clones, with about 82% observed a single time. The leading ten clones occupy 3% to 4% of the sample.

In total, 630 or so healthy bone marrow donors made up the cohort. Cohort members were all nominally healthy when sampled, although unrecorded immune exposures were likely present. The donor was CMV seronegative and was included in the group of around 320 seronegative cohort members. Every donor gave a peripheral blood sample, and the peripheral blood mononuclear cells from that sample were used for TCR beta sequencing. The Qiagen DNeasy Blood Extraction Kit was used to extract genomic DNA from the blood cell samples. Comment on this clone: Its antigen is currently not known. No base qualities exist here, and no much larger clone lies one base off it.

Sequenced material: PBMCs. The origin of this receptor is a male donor in good health and CMV-seronegative. The chain employs TRBV6-1 and TRBJ2-7, and perhaps TRBD2 as D gene, on 5 matching bases. Here the CDR3 is given as CASSRGSSSYEQYF. In nucleotide form, the sequence is TGTGCCAGCAGTCGGGGATCAAGCTCCTACGAGCAGTACTTC.